The 2 T cell receptor beta chains below all came from one sample that was sequenced in a study of shared clonotypes between healthy human individuals. Profiled with immunoSEQ multiplex PCR; TCRdb holds only in-frame clones, not every one. Seen here are about 1 million clones, more than 65% observed once, and the top ten hold over 1.3%. The sample comprised memory CD4+ T cells sorted from blood. Subset defined: CD45RA-negative fraction. The origin of the receptors is a young man in good health.

The V and J genes are TRBV2 and TRBJ2-7; 9 bases fit TRBD2. The CDR3 sequence is 15 residues long. The germline V gene encodes CDR1 SNHLY and CDR2 FYNNEI. J was trimmed by 1 base and V by 6 bases; bases with no gene match: 7. The CDR3 protein is CASSQTSGSSYEQYF. CDR3 bases: TGTGCCAGCAGCCAGACTAGCGGATCTTCCTACGAGCAGTACTTC.

This clone has just a few counts. V gene TRBV29-1 combines with J gene TRBJ2-1, with TRBD2 matching over 11 bases. Trimming removed 7 bases from V and 8 bases from J; junction bases left unmatched: 10. Germline CDR1 and CDR2: SQVTM and ANQGSEA. There are 14 residues in the CDR3. This CDR3 is CSARSGGAAYEQFF. In nucleotides, the CDR3 is TGCAGCGCCCGTAGCGGGGGGGCAGCTTATGAGCAGTTCTTC.